These T cell receptor beta chains were read from a single sample in a study of cytomegalovirus exposure and HLA in healthy donors. This table comes from immunoSEQ multiplex PCR, and its TCRdb copy is limited to in-frame clones, with some not included. The top ten hold approximately 2.5% of the sample, which has 150,000 to 200,000 clones, 60% to 80% seen once. Sequences were obtained from PBMCs. Receptors were obtained from a man aged 60-69 years in good health and CMV-seronegative. Each CDR3 is given with its conserved first and last residue. The order of the fields is D gene, V gene, clone size, J gene, CDR3 length, CDR3 protein, CDR3 DNA. A D gene is named only where the DNA matches it firmly. For some rows the clone size is stated as once, few or many, or as a class when expanded; others skip it.

NA	TRBV7-2	NA	TRBJ1-1	13	CASSRGGNTEAFF	TGTGCCAGCAGCCGAGGGGGGAACACTGAAGCTTTCTTT
TRBD1	TRBV18	few	TRBJ1-1	13	CASSPDRRFEAFF	TGTGCCAGCTCCCCGGACAGGCGTTTTGAAGCTTTCTTT
NA	TRBV15	NA	TRBJ2-2	17	CATSRAGTRGLSGELFF	TGTGCCACCAGCAGAGCGGGGACTCGCGGCTTGTCCGGGGAGCTGTTTTTT
NA	TRBV5-6	NA	TRBJ2-5	18	CASSLLGRKSGGQETQYF	TGTGCCAGCAGCTTATTGGGCCGTAAATCTGGTGGGCAAGAGACCCAGTACTTC
TRBD2	TRBV6-1	NA	TRBJ2-1	15	CASSDLAGAFNEQFF	TGTGCCAGCAGTGACTTAGCGGGTGCGTTCAATGAGCAGTTCTTC
NA	TRBV2	NA	TRBJ1-2	13	CASSARVRWGYTF	TGTGCCAGCAGTGCGAGGGTTCGGTGGGGCTACACCTTC
NA	TRBV11-2	NA	TRBJ1-2	14	CASSRVQGINGYTF	TGTGCCAGCAGCCGCGTACAGGGCATCAATGGCTACACCTTC
NA	TRBV4-3	NA	TRBJ1-2	19	CASSQQYGGLTNKNYGYTF	TGCGCCAGCAGCCAACAATACGGGGGACTTACCAATAAGAACTATGGCTACACCTTC
NA	TRBV18	NA	TRBJ2-7	12	CASSLAIYEQYF	TGTGCCAGCTCACTAGCAATCTACGAGCAGTACTTC
NA	TRBV6-1	NA	TRBJ2-7	15	CASSELTSRAYEQYF	TGTGCCAGCAGTGAGCTAACTAGCAGGGCCTACGAGCAGTACTTC
TRBD1	TRBV2	NA	TRBJ1-5	15	CASSEGQGGNQPQHF	TGTGCCAGCAGTGAAGGACAGGGTGGTAATCAGCCCCAGCATTTT
TRBD2	TRBV7-6	NA	TRBJ2-2	12	CASSSGSGELFF	TGTGCCAGCAGTAGCGGGAGCGGGGAGCTGTTTTTT
TRBD1	TRBV4-2	once	TRBJ1-5	15	CASSQRDSPNQPQHF	TGTGCCAGCAGCCAGCGGGACAGCCCTAATCAGCCCCAGCATTTT
NA	TRBV9	NA	TRBJ2-2	13	CASSAGQTGELFF	TGTGCCAGCAGCGCCGGACAGACCGGGGAGCTGTTTTTT
TRBD1	TRBV6-1	NA	TRBJ1-5	13	CARPGQGTEPQHF	TGTGCCAGGCCGGGACAGGGGACGGAGCCCCAGCATTTT
TRBD1	TRBV9	NA	TRBJ2-5	13	CASSPRDSLLQYF	TGTGCCAGCAGCCCACGGGACAGCTTACTGCAGTACTTC
TRBD2	TRBV6-1	once	TRBJ2-1	15	CASNVGGGAYNEQFF	TGTGCCAGCAATGTTGGCGGGGGGGCCTACAATGAGCAGTTCTTC
TRBD2	TRBV29-1	once	TRBJ2-5	15	CSVVIAGGRQETQYF	TGCAGCGTTGTAATAGCGGGAGGGAGGCAAGAGACCCAGTACTTC
NA	TRBV27	NA	TRBJ1-5	14	CASSLSGSNQPQHF	TGTGCCAGCAGTTTATCCGGGAGCAATCAGCCCCAGCATTTT
NA	TRBV5-4	few	TRBJ1-5	12	CASSQDGQPQHF	TGTGCCAGCAGCCAAGACGGGCAGCCCCAGCATTTT
NA	TRBV15	NA	TRBJ1-4	14	CATSRDPAGEKLFF	TGTGCCACCAGCAGAGATCCGGCGGGGGAAAAACTGTTTTTT
TRBD1	TRBV7-8	NA	TRBJ2-7	16	CASSPRRDRGAYEQYF	TGTGCCAGCAGCCCCCGCAGGGACAGGGGGGCCTACGAGCAGTACTTC
NA	TRBV18	NA	TRBJ2-5	15	CASSPDRQGGETQYF	TGTGCCAGCTCACCGGATCGGCAGGGTGGTGAGACCCAGTACTTC
NA	TRBV7-5	few	TRBJ2-3	15	CARSFGQGPTDTQYF	TGTGCCAGAAGCTTTGGACAGGGGCCAACAGATACGCAGTATTTT
NA	TRBV4-2	NA	TRBJ1-5	15	CASKLNEIVDQPQHF	TGTGCCAGCAAGCTAAATGAGATCGTTGATCAGCCCCAGCATTTT
NA	TRBV5-1	NA	TRBJ2-1	11	CASSFRNEQFF	TGCGCCAGCAGCTTTAGAAATGAGCAGTTCTTC
TRBD2	TRBV12-5	NA	TRBJ2-2	16	CASGSSLAGDTGELFF	TGTGCTAGTGGTTCGTCACTAGCGGGAGACACCGGGGAGCTGTTTTTT
TRBD1	TRBV29-1	NA	TRBJ2-7	12	CSVRQGAYEQYF	TGCAGCGTCCGACAGGGGGCCTACGAGCAGTACTTC
NA	TRBV27	NA	TRBJ2-7	13	CASSLGWGGEQYF	TGTGCCAGCAGTTTAGGGTGGGGCGGCGAGCAGTACTTC
NA	TRBV6-1	once	TRBJ1-6	15	CASTAAVGQNSPLHF	TGTGCCAGCACCGCGGCAGTGGGGCAGAATTCACCCCTCCACTTT
NA	TRBV13	NA	TRBJ2-1	14	CASSFDRTYNEQFF	TGTGCCAGCAGCTTCGACAGGACTTACAATGAGCAGTTCTTC
TRBD1	TRBV6-6	NA	TRBJ2-7	16	CASTTYPGTGLWVQYF	TGTGCCAGCACCACCTACCCCGGGACAGGGCTATGGGTGCAGTACTTC
TRBD1	TRBV5-4	NA	TRBJ2-3	14	CASSPGTATDTQYF	TGTGCCAGCAGCCCTGGGACAGCCACAGATACGCAGTATTTT
NA	TRBV10-3	once	TRBJ2-6	16	CAISESPSSGANVLTF	TGTGCCATCAGTGAGTCCCCCTCCTCTGGGGCCAACGTCCTGACTTTC
NA	TRBV28	NA	TRBJ1-1	13	CASSLGGESEAFF	TGTGCCAGCAGTTTAGGGGGCGAGAGTGAAGCTTTCTTT
TRBD1	TRBV5-1	NA	TRBJ1-2	15	CASSGETGALYGYTF	TGCGCCAGCAGCGGCGAGACAGGGGCCCTCTATGGCTACACCTTC
TRBD1	TRBV29-1	NA	TRBJ2-7	12	CSARDSSYEQYF	TGCAGCGCCCGGGACAGCTCCTACGAGCAGTACTTC
TRBD1	TRBV5-1	NA	TRBJ2-7	15	CASSLGGQGAYEQYF	TGCGCCAGCAGCTTGGGGGGACAGGGGGCCTACGAGCAGTACTTC
TRBD1	TRBV19	NA	TRBJ1-2	14	CASKTGGIIVGYTF	TGTGCCAGTAAAACAGGGGGCATCATCGTCGGCTACACCTTC
TRBD1	TRBV6-1	NA	TRBJ2-3	14	CASRRQGVTDTQYF	TGTGCCAGCAGGAGACAGGGGGTGACAGATACGCAGTATTTT
NA	TRBV19	few	TRBJ2-7	14	CASSRRVSSYEQYF	TGTGCCAGTAGTAGAAGAGTAAGCTCCTACGAGCAGTACTTC
NA	TRBV7-8	NA	TRBJ2-2	12	CASSSGGGELFF	TGTGCCAGCAGCTCAGGAGGCGGGGAGCTGTTTTTT
TRBD1	TRBV4-3	NA	TRBJ2-1	17	CASSQWDRDTSYNEQFF	TGCGCCAGCAGCCAATGGGACAGGGACACCTCCTACAATGAGCAGTTCTTC